The subject of this entry is one TCR beta chain. Sequencing was performed with immunoSEQ multiplex PCR; in TCRdb, only in-frame clones are kept and a portion is missing. The table records a few hundred thousand clones, around 88% of them present only once. It was during active infection that Seattle patients were enrolled and then longitudinally followed. The data were obtained in a study of blood T cell repertoires in COVID-19. Across the study: From T cells, B-cell-depleted T cells, or PBMCs came the material, which was cDNA or gDNA.

The CDR3 loop spans 17 amino acids. Germline lookup yields CDR1 SGHTA and CDR2 FQGNSA. V lost 0 bases to trimming and J lost 7 bases; unmatched junction nucleotides: 8. J is TRBJ2-2 and V is TRBV7-2; 10 nucleotides align to TRBD2. Sequencing used peripheral blood. This clonotype originated in a woman in her twenties or thirties with COVID-19, enrolled during active disease. The CDR3, as DNA: TGTGCCAGCAGCTTAGCGCTCAGCGGGGGGGCTAGCGGGGAGCTGTTTTTT. It yields the protein CASSLALSGGASGELFF.